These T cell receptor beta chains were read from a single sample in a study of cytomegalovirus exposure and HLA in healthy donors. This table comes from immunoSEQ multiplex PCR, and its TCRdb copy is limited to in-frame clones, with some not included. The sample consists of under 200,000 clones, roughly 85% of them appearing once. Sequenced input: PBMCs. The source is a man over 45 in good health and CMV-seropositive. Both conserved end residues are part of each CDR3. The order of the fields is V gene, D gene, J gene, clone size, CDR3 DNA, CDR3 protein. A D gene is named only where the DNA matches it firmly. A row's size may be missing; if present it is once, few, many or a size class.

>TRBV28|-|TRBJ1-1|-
TGTGCCAGCACCTTACAGTTGAACACTGAAGCTTTCTTT
CASTLQLNTEAFF
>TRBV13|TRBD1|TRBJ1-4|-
TGTGCCAGCAGCTCCTTCGCCGGACAGGGATACTCACATCCTTCTAATGAAAAACTGTTTTTT
CASSSFAGQGYSHPSNEKLFF
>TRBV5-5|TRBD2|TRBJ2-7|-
TGTGCCAGCAGCTTGGTAGGGACTAGCTACGAGCAGTACTTC
CASSLVGTSYEQYF
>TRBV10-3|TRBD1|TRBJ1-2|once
TGTGCCATCAGCGAACCGGGACAGGGGGCCGTTGGCTACACCTTC
CAISEPGQGAVGYTF
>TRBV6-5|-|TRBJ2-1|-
TGTGCCAGCAGTCCCCGGAGCTCCTACAATGAGCAGTTCTTC
CASSPRSSYNEQFF
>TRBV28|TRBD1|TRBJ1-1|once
TGTGCCAGCCGAGGAGGGGGCTTGACTGAAGCTTTCTTT
CASRGGGLTEAFF
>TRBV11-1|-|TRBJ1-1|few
TGTGCCAGCAGCTTCCAAAGGGGGAACACTGAAGCTTTCTTT
CASSFQRGNTEAFF
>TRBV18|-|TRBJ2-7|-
TGTGCCAGCTCACCACCAATTAACCAGGGGCAGAACACCTACGAGCAGTACTTC
CASSPPINQGQNTYEQYF
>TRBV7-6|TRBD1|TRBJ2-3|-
TGTGCCAGCAGCCCAGGGACAGGGGGCTATTCGGATACGCAGTATTTT
CASSPGTGGYSDTQYF
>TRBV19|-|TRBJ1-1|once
TGTGCCAGTAGTATAGAGGACACCTCGAACACTGAAGCTTTCTTT
CASSIEDTSNTEAFF
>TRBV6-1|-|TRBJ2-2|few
TGTGCCAGCAGTTCGGGTGAGGACACCGGGGAGCTGTTTTTT
CASSSGEDTGELFF